The entry that follows covers one T cell receptor (beta chain) sequence. This CDR3 is 12 amino acids long. Germline assignment: CDR1 MNHEY and CDR2 SVGEGT. Trimming stripped 2 bases from V and 4 bases from J, with 3 bases between. Clones were sequenced by immunoSEQ multiplex PCR, and TCRdb holds only the in-frame ones, with some missing. The sample holds some 120,000 clones, over 85% seen once. The data are from a study of control samples from healthy donors and cancer patients. The source is a man aged 25 to 45 in good health. The V call is TRBV6-2 or TRBV6-3, the J call TRBJ1-3; D gene uncertain. The sequencing input was blood. The CDR3 region has the DNA TGTGCCAGCAGTTACGGGGGAAACACCATATATTTT. This encodes CASSYGGNTIYF.